The clone carrying this TCR beta chain was picked up a small number of times. The CDR3 extends over 15 amino acids. The V end lost 7 bases, the J end lost 2 bases, and 16 bases lay between the germline ends. The sample belongs to a study of T-cell memory formation after mild COVID-19. TCRdb re-derived calls from the 5' RACE reads in MiXCR, one entry per CDR3 protein. The sample includes approximately 430,000 distinct CDR3 sequences, about 22% of them seen just once. Input material: PBMCs or a T cell subset sorted from them (not recorded which). The clonotype was recovered from an adult woman who had mild COVID-19 (a few samples of this study predate the infection). Cell type and time point are not known. The rearrangement links TRBV12-3 or TRBV12-4 to TRBJ2-3, with D possibly being TRBD2 (5 bases). Written as DNA, the CDR3 is TGTGCCAGCAAGCCGGGGTCGAGCAACACAGATACGCAGTATTTT. It translates to CASKPGSSNTDTQYF.